Listed here are 21 T cell receptor beta chains from one sample, sequenced in a study of blood T cell repertoires in COVID-19. Some clones are missing from TCRdb's copy, which holds only in-frame ones; the method was immunoSEQ multiplex PCR. The sample carries roughly 41,000 clones, approximately 90% recorded once. Sequencing used peripheral blood. These receptor sequences come from a man in his fifties or sixties with active COVID-19.

The chain recombines TRBV28 with TRBJ1-4; TRBD1 matches 8 bases. Germline V gives CDR1 MDHEN, CDR2 SYDVKM. J was trimmed by 5 bases and V by 7 bases; bases with no gene match: 9. This CDR3 contains 15 residues. Written as DNA, the CDR3 is TGTGCCAGCACTCCCGGGACAGGCCCGAATGAAAAACTGTTTTTT. Protein: CASTPGTGPNEKLFF.

The J gene is TRBJ1-5, the V gene TRBV2; 7 bases are a match to TRBD1. Germline V lookup: CDR1 SNHLY, CDR2 FYNNEI. The V segment lost 6 bases and the J segment 2 bases; nucleotides outside the gene matches: 1. This CDR3 has 13 residues. In DNA form, the CDR3 reads TGTGCCAGCAGCGGACAGGGCAATCAGCCCCAGCATTTT. Its translation: CASSGQGNQPQHF.

The gene calls are TRBV6-5 and TRBJ2-5; possibly TRBD2 for D (5 bases). The germline V gene encodes CDR1 MNHEY and CDR2 SVGAGI. The CDR3 is made up of 14 amino acids. V shed 6 bases and J shed 7 bases, with 18 bases lying between them. The CDR3 coding sequence is TGTGCCAGCAGACTAGACCCTTTAGAAGGGACCCAGTACTTC. This codes for CASRLDPLEGTQYF.

The chain links TRBV5-1 to TRBJ2-5; unclear D gene. The CDR3 length is 14 residues. Trimming stripped 3 bases from V and 2 bases from J, with 11 bases between. Per the germline V gene, CDR1 is SGHRS and CDR2 is YFSETQ. The CDR3 DNA follows: TGCGCCAGCAGCTCCACTGGTTCTCAAGAGACCCAGTACTTC. Translating it yields CASSSTGSQETQYF.

The chain is built from TRBV6-2 or TRBV6-3 and TRBJ2-7; 8 nucleotides agree with TRBD2. Germline values: CDR1 MNHEY, CDR2 SVGEGT. The length of the CDR3 is 14 residues. V trimming: 4 bases; J trimming: 4 bases; junction bases outside the gene matches: 6. CDR3 region: CASSLSGSGYEQYF. The CDR3 DNA reads TGTGCCAGCAGTTTAAGCGGGAGCGGGTACGAGCAGTACTTC.

The J gene is TRBJ1-1, the V gene TRBV5-1, with TRBD1 identical over 7 bases. Germline lookup yields CDR1 SGHRS and CDR2 YFSETQ. V lost 4 bases, J lost 0 bases, and 9 bases stayed unmatched. This CDR3 is built from 16 residues. CDR3 amino acids: CASSPQGGSVNTEAFF. The DNA for the CDR3 is TGCGCCAGCAGCCCGCAGGGGGGTTCCGTGAACACTGAAGCTTTCTTT.

The J gene is TRBJ2-7, the V gene TRBV6-5, with D possibly TRBD2 on 6 matching bases. The germline V gene encodes CDR1 MNHEY and CDR2 SVGAGI. This CDR3 is built from 14 residues. Trimming pared 6 bases from V and 2 bases from J, leaving 14 bases between. The CDR3 loop reads CASSPGTVTYEQYF. DNA of the CDR3: TGTGCCAGCAGCCCCGGGACTGTTACCTACGAGCAGTACTTC.

The chain carries TRBV28 and TRBJ2-7; 9 nucleotides line up with TRBD2. Germline-derived CDR1 and CDR2 are MDHEN and SYDVKM. With V trimmed by 7 bases and J by 13 bases, 11 bases remained unmatched. The CDR3 is made up of 12 amino acids. The CDR3 DNA reads as TGTGCCAGCACCCTGGGCGGGAGGGACCTTTACTTC. This translates into CASTLGGRDLYF.

J is TRBJ2-1 and V is TRBV10-3; 10 bases line up with TRBD2. In germline, CDR1 is ENHRY, CDR2 SYGVKD. V was clipped by 6 bases and J by 3 bases; unmatched bases: 5. The CDR3 is 15 amino acids. CDR3 region: CAIRQSSGGYNEQFF. The CDR3 DNA reads as TGTGCCATCAGACAGTCTAGCGGGGGCTACAATGAGCAGTTCTTC.

V gene TRBV10-3 combines with J gene TRBJ1-3; D is perhaps TRBD1 (6 bases). V was shortened by 5 bases and J by 4 bases, with 15 bases between the two germline ends. The germline V gene encodes CDR1 ENHRY and CDR2 SYGVKD. The CDR3 length is 15 residues. CDR3 amino acids: CAISTGSLRGNTIYF. The CDR3 nucleotides are TGTGCCATCAGTACAGGGAGCCTTAGAGGAAACACCATATATTTT.

The J gene is TRBJ1-1, the V gene TRBV5-8, with 7 nucleotides matching TRBD1. The length of the CDR3 is 15 residues. Germline trimming cut 4 bases from V and 0 bases from J; bases unmatched to any gene: 6. The V gene's germline CDR1 is SGHTS and CDR2 YDEGEE. As DNA, the CDR3 is TGTGCCAGCAGCCGTGCCGGGACAGTGAACACTGAAGCTTTCTTT. It yields the protein CASSRAGTVNTEAFF. Using reference TRBV5-8 and TRBJ1-1 for the parts outside the CDR3, the full variable domain is EAGVTQSPTHLIKTRGQQATLRCSPISGHTSVYWYQQALGLGLQFLLWYDEGEERNRGNFPPRFSGRQFPNYSSELNVNALELEDSALYLCASSRAGTVNTEAFFGQGTRLTVV.

The rearrangement joins TRBV19 to TRBJ2-5; the D gene is possibly TRBD2 (6 bases). The CDR3 is 17 residues long. V was cut by 5 bases and J by 2 bases, with 21 bases left in between. Per the germline V gene, CDR1 is LNHDA and CDR2 is SQIVND (reference sequence). The CDR3 region is CASSRSAGYPLQETQYF. The CDR3 DNA follows: TGTGCCAGTAGTCGATCGGCGGGGTACCCCCTTCAAGAGACCCAGTACTTC.

This chain links TRBV2 with TRBJ2-6; TRBD1 matches 10 bases. The length of the CDR3 is 14 residues. V lost 6 bases to trimming and J lost 12 bases; unmatched junction nucleotides: 8. Germline V gene data show CDR1 as SNHLY and CDR2 as FYNNEI. CDR3 DNA: TGTGCCAGCAGCTTGGGACAGGGGTTCGGCGTCCTGACTTTC. Its protein is CASSLGQGFGVLTF. The whole variable domain, remainder taken from reference TRBV2 and TRBJ2-6, is EPEVTQTPSHQVTQMGQEVILRCVPISNHLYFYWYRQILGQKVEFLVSFYNNEISEKSEIFDDQFSVERPDGSNFTLKIRSTKLEDSAMYFCASSLGQGFGVLTFGAGSRLTVL.

The CDR3 region is CASSGTASKRYEQYF. DNA of the CDR3: TGTGCCAGCAGTGGGACAGCTTCTAAAAGGTACGAGCAGTACTTC. The rearrangement uses TRBV2 and TRBJ2-7, with a tentative D call TRBD1 (6 bases). This CDR3 is 15 amino acids long. Trimming removed 4 bases at V and 4 bases at J, with 17 bases between. Germline-derived CDR1 and CDR2 are SNHLY and FYNNEI.

This clone showed up just once. The chain couples TRBV5-1 to TRBJ2-5; D remains ambiguous. With 0 bases removed from V and 3 bases from J, the gap between germline ends came to 9 bases. The CDR3 totals 14 residues. Germline V gene sequence: CDR1 SGHRS, CDR2 YFSETQ. CDR3 loop: CASSLDFSKETQYF. The CDR3 nucleotides read TGCGCCAGCAGCTTGGACTTCTCAAAAGAGACCCAGTACTTC.

The sample holds one count of this clone. This sequence joins TRBV28 and TRBJ1-2, with 7 bases fitting TRBD1. Germline CDR1 MDHEN, CDR2 SYDVKM. V lost 3 bases and J lost 4; bases outside the gene matches: 5. The CDR3 spans 14 residues. The CDR3 region has the DNA TGTGCCAGCAGTTTTGGAGGGGGCGGCTATGGCTACACCTTC. Translating gives CASSFGGGGYGYTF.

The CDR3 sequence is CASTSGGRRDTGELFF. The CDR3 bases are TGTGCCAGCACCTCAGGGGGCAGAAGGGACACCGGGGAGCTGTTTTTT. The gene calls are TRBV11-3 and TRBJ2-2; 8 bases map to TRBD1. V lost 7 bases to trimming and J lost 3 bases; unmatched junction nucleotides: 10. The CDR3 sequence is 16 residues long. CDR1 is SGHNT and CDR2 is YENEEA in the germline V gene.

The table lists this clone with a count of one. The chain recombines TRBV11-2 with TRBJ1-3; D is unresolved. From germline, CDR1 is SGHAT and CDR2 FQNNGV. V was shortened by 5 bases and J by 4 bases, with 15 bases between the two germline ends. The CDR3 is made up of 15 amino acids. This CDR3 reads CASSIPGNLGNTIYF. The CDR3 coding sequence is TGTGCCAGCAGCATACCGGGAAACCTCGGAAACACCATATATTTT.

This chain uses TRBV27 with TRBJ1-6, with TRBD1 identical over 9 bases. The V and J ends lost 5 bases and 1 base, in that order; junction bases with no gene match: 18. Germline loops: CDR1 MNHEY, CDR2 SMNVEV (reference sequence). The CDR3 runs to 21 residues. The CDR3 bases are TGTGCCAGCAGTACTCCGGAAAATGACAGGGGGAGTCGGTCCTATAATTCACCCCTCCACTTT. It translates to CASSTPENDRGSRSYNSPLHF.

V gene TRBV9 combines with J gene TRBJ2-4; 10 nucleotides agree with TRBD1. The CDR3 contains 15 residues. The V gene's germline CDR1 is SGDLS and CDR2 YYNGEE. V lost 0 bases to trimming and J lost 7 bases; unmatched junction nucleotides: 4. DNA for the CDR3: TGTGCCAGCAGCGTAGGGGACAGGGGCTCGAACATTCAGTACTTC. This encodes CASSVGDRGSNIQYF. Together with reference TRBV9 and TRBJ2-4, the CDR3 gives the full variable domain: DSGVTQTPKHLITATGQRVTLRCSPRSGDLSVYWYQQSLDQGLQFLIQYYNGEERAKGNILERFSAQQFPDLHSELNLSSLELGDSALYFCASSVGDRGSNIQYFGAGTRLSVL.

This chain connects TRBV5-3 to TRBJ2-2; 12 bases fit TRBD1. TRBV5-3 is classed as an ORF, of uncertain function. This CDR3 spans 18 amino acids. Trimming took 4 bases from V and 1 from J; bases not matched to a gene: 8. The CDR3 loop is CARSRDGTGGENTGELFF. CDR3 coding DNA: TGTGCCAGAAGCAGAGATGGGACAGGGGGCGAGAACACCGGGGAGCTGTTTTTT.